These 24 T cell receptor beta chains were sequenced from one sample in a study of shared clonotypes between healthy human individuals. TCRdb's copy holds only in-frame clones and misses some; the assay was immunoSEQ multiplex PCR. Of 110,000 or so clones detected, about 70% appear once; the ten largest clones hold around 26%. The sequencing input was memory CD8+ T cells sorted from blood. The subset denotes: CD45RO+ cells pooled with CCR7-negative TemRA cells. These receptors originate from a woman aged 25 to 39 in good health.

In its sample, this clone was seen once. The chain has TRBV19 and TRBJ1-5, with 7 bases that match TRBD1. Germline lookup yields CDR1 LNHDA and CDR2 SQIVND (reference sequence). There are 19 residues in the CDR3. The J segment lost 2 bases and the V segment lost 9 bases, leaving 22 bases of the junction unmatched. CDR3 bases: TGTGCCAGCTTACCGGTGTGGGACAGACTAACCCGGGGCAATCAGCCCCAGCATTTT. Amino acid sequence: CASLPVWDRLTRGNQPQHF.

The chain recombines TRBV11-3 with TRBJ2-7; D gene uncertain. The CDR3 is made up of 15 amino acids. Germline values: CDR1 SGHNT, CDR2 YENEEA. V shed 3 bases and J shed 3 bases, with 15 bases lying between them. The CDR3: CASSFNTGPSYEQYF. The CDR3 DNA reads as TGTGCCAGCAGCTTCAATACTGGACCAAGCTACGAGCAGTACTTC.

This chain uses TRBV6-6 with TRBJ2-5; 7 bases match TRBD1. The CDR3 covers 14 residues. V dropped 6 bases and J dropped 2; count of bases not matched to a gene: 6. Germline lookup yields CDR1 MNHNY and CDR2 SVGAGI (reference sequence). The CDR3 here is CASRQGNLQETQYF. The CDR3 DNA sequence: TGTGCCAGCAGACAGGGGAATCTTCAAGAGACCCAGTACTTC.

The chain employs TRBV4-1 and TRBJ1-5, with 7 bases identical to TRBD1. The CDR3 covers 16 residues. From germline, CDR1 is MGHRA and CDR2 YSYEKL. Trimming removed 4 bases from V and 4 bases from J; junction bases left unmatched: 10. The CDR3 protein is CASSPQGQHFNQPQHF. As DNA, the CDR3 is TGCGCCAGCAGCCCCCAGGGACAGCATTTTAATCAGCCCCAGCATTTT.

This chain joins TRBV27 and TRBJ2-3; 8 bases agree with TRBD2. There are 17 residues in the CDR3. Unmatched junction bases numbered 16, after V lost 6 bases and J lost 5 bases. Per the germline V gene, CDR1 is MNHEY and CDR2 is SMNVEV (reference sequence). This CDR3 reads CASSRLDSGRGGDTQYF. In DNA form, the CDR3 reads TGTGCCAGCAGCCGTTTGGACAGCGGGAGAGGGGGAGATACGCAGTATTTT.

This clone was seen a single time. The rearrangement uses TRBV2 and TRBJ2-7; 11 bases are a match to TRBD1. Trimming at V came to 3 bases and at J to 4 bases, leaving 5 bases not matched to a gene. CDR3 length equals 15 residues. Germline V gene data show CDR1 as SNHLY and CDR2 as FYNNEI. CDR3 sequence: CASSDRGTGGYEQYF. CDR3 nucleotide sequence: TGTGCCAGCAGTGACCGCGGGACAGGGGGTTACGAGCAGTACTTC.

V and J are TRBV28 and TRBJ2-7; tentative D call: TRBD1 (6 bases). The CDR3 spans 14 residues. The V end lost 6 bases, the J end lost 0 bases, and 12 bases lay between the germline ends. CDR1 is MDHEN and CDR2 is SYDVKM in the germline V gene. The CDR3 is CASRETGFSYEQYF. The CDR3, as DNA: TGTGCCAGCAGAGAGACAGGTTTCTCCTACGAGCAGTACTTC.

The chain employs TRBV11-2 and TRBJ2-1; D might be TRBD2 (6 bases). CDR3 length: 17 amino acids. Germline assignment: CDR1 SGHAT and CDR2 FQNNGV. Between the trimmed V and J ends, which lost 1 base and 0 bases, there was a span of 13 bases. The CDR3 region has the DNA TGTGCCAGCAGCTTAGTGGCGGGATCAAGCTCCTACAATGAGCAGTTCTTC. Protein: CASSLVAGSSSYNEQFF. Complete variable domain (other parts from reference TRBV11-2 and TRBJ2-1): EAGVAQSPRYKIIEKRQSVAFWCNPISGHATLYWYQQILGQGPKLLIQFQNNGVVDDSQLPKDRFSAERLKGVDSTLKIQPAKLEDSAVYLCASSLVAGSSSYNEQFFGPGTRLTVL.

The chain carries TRBV7-8 and TRBJ1-6; D gene unclear. The CDR3 runs 16 residues. The V and J ends lost 2 bases and 0 bases respectively, with 8 bases between them. Germline V gives CDR1 SGHVS, CDR2 FQNEAQ. In DNA form, the CDR3 reads TGTGCCAGCAGCTTAAGGAGGAACTCCTATAATTCACCCCTCCACTTT. This gives the protein CASSLRRNSYNSPLHF.

This chain uses TRBV30 with TRBJ2-7, with a possible D match to TRBD1 (6 bases). Germline-derived CDR1 and CDR2 are GTSNPN and SVGIG (reference sequence). The CDR3 loop spans 13 amino acids. Trimming took 2 bases from V and 2 from J, leaving 10 bases between them. The CDR3 spells CAWSPWTAYEQYF. The DNA of the CDR3 is TGTGCCTGGAGTCCTTGGACAGCCTACGAGCAGTACTTC.

The gene calls are TRBV7-9 and TRBJ2-7; D gene ambiguous. The germline V and J ends were trimmed by 5 bases and 3 bases, with 11 bases remaining between them. The CDR3 length is 13 residues. Germline V gives CDR1 SEHNR, CDR2 FQNEAQ (reference sequence). CDR3 residues: CASSVTLGYEQYF. CDR3 bases: TGTGCCAGCAGCGTGACTCTAGGCTACGAGCAGTACTTC.

This clone was observed a few times. The chain has TRBV5-1 and TRBJ2-4; tentative D call: TRBD1 (6 bases). Per germline, CDR1 SGHRS and CDR2 YFSETQ. V dropped 2 bases and J dropped 4 bases, with 10 bases sitting between them. The CDR3 consists of 14 residues. CDR3 in amino acids: CASSFWQGKNIQYF. Here the CDR3 DNA reads TGCGCCAGCAGCTTTTGGCAGGGGAAAAACATTCAGTACTTC.

The CDR3, as DNA: TGTGCCAGTAGTATGGACACCTCCTACGAGCAGTACTTC. This sequence encodes CASSMDTSYEQYF. V gene TRBV19 combines with J gene TRBJ2-7; a weak D match, TRBD1 (5 bases). The CDR3 loop spans 13 amino acids. V lost 3 bases and J 0 bases, leaving 6 bases between the germline ends. The V gene's germline CDR1 is LNHDA and CDR2 SQIVND (reference sequence).

The V and J genes are TRBV7-2 and TRBJ1-2; 7 bases align to TRBD1. Germline V gives CDR1 SGHTA, CDR2 FQGNSA. This CDR3 is built from 13 residues. With 6 bases clipped from V and 4 bases from J, the junction kept 5 bases outside the gene matches. In DNA form, the CDR3 reads TGTGCCAGCAGTACAGGGGAGGGCTATGGCTACACCTTC. Encoded protein: CASSTGEGYGYTF.

Note on this clone: A read error is possible here, since a much larger clone lies one base away. The J gene is TRBJ1-5, the V gene TRBV23-1, with D possibly matching TRBD1 (6 bases). TRBV23-1 carries the ORF label, with uncertain function. The CDR3 spans 14 residues. V was trimmed by 6 bases and J by 7 bases, leaving 16 bases between them. The CDR3 region has the DNA TGCGCCAGCAGCCAAGTAGCGGACAGACAGCCCCAGCATTTT. It codes for CASSQVADRQPQHF.

The genes are TRBV27 and TRBJ2-1; 7 positions match TRBD2. Germline CDR1 reads MNHEY; CDR2 reads SMNVEV (reference sequence). This CDR3 spans 16 amino acids. The V segment lost 0 bases and the J segment 4 bases; nucleotides outside the gene matches: 6. CDR3 sequence reads: CASSLSTGGPYNEQFF. The CDR3 region has the DNA TGTGCCAGCAGTTTATCGACGGGAGGTCCATACAATGAGCAGTTCTTC.

This clone was counted a few times. The DNA for the CDR3 is TGTGCCAGCAGCCCGCCCCCGGGACAACCAACCGACTATGGCTACACCTTC. Residues: CASSPPPGQPTDYGYTF. This chain connects TRBV14 to TRBJ1-2; tentatively, D is TRBD1 (6 bases). This CDR3 spans 17 amino acids. V lost 4 bases, J lost 3 bases, and 21 bases lay in between. Per germline, CDR1 SGHDN and CDR2 FVKESK. Combining the CDR3 with reference TRBV14 and TRBJ1-2 gives the whole variable domain EAGVTQFPSHSVIEKGQTVTLRCDPISGHDNLYWYRRVMGKEIKFLLHFVKESKQDESGMPNNRFLAERTGGTYSTLKVQPAELEDSGVYFCASSPPPGQPTDYGYTFGSGTRLTVV.

In this sample, this clone turned up a few times. The chain links TRBV2 to TRBJ2-4; 7 positions match TRBD2. The CDR3 covers 13 residues. Germline trimming cut 6 bases from V and 4 bases from J; bases unmatched to any gene: 3. Per germline, CDR1 SNHLY and CDR2 FYNNEI. CDR3 DNA: TGTGCCAGCAGGGGGGACTATAAAAACATTCAGTACTTC. Residues: CASRGDYKNIQYF.

The V and J genes are TRBV7-6 and TRBJ1-2, with D maybe TRBD1 (6 bases). The CDR3 contains 17 residues. Germline values: CDR1 SGHVS, CDR2 FNYEAQ. V was clipped by 4 bases and J by 4 bases, with 22 bases between them. The CDR3 region is CASSSFKMGTPRYGYTF. CDR3 DNA: TGTGCCAGCAGCTCATTTAAAATGGGGACACCCCGCTATGGCTACACCTTC.

V and J are TRBV7-9 and TRBJ2-7; perhaps D is TRBD1 or TRBD2 (5 bases each). The CDR3 runs 18 residues. Germline CDR1 is SEHNR and CDR2 is FQNEAQ (reference sequence). V gave up 5 bases and J gave up 0 bases, with 23 bases separating them. The CDR3 DNA reads TGTGCCAGCAGCGAGGGACCGGCAAGGCTCACGGGCTCCTACGAGCAGTACTTC. This sequence encodes CASSEGPARLTGSYEQYF.

This chain connects TRBV7-2 to TRBJ2-1; 10 positions match TRBD2. The V gene's germline CDR1 is SGHTA and CDR2 FQGNSA. The CDR3 length is 20 residues. V was clipped by 0 bases and J by 0 bases; unmatched bases: 11. The CDR3 loop is CASSLAGLAGVGASYNEQFF. The CDR3 bases are TGTGCCAGCAGCTTAGCGGGGCTAGCGGGAGTGGGGGCCTCCTACAATGAGCAGTTCTTC.

V gene TRBV4-2 combines with J gene TRBJ2-1; D is perhaps TRBD1 (5 bases). Per germline, CDR1 LGHNA and CDR2 YNFKEQ. The CDR3 is 15 amino acids. V was cut by 2 bases and J by 8 bases, with 16 bases left in between. Here the CDR3 DNA reads TGTGCCAGCAGCCAACAAGACCTAAGGGGTGATGAGCAGTTCTTC. Its translation: CASSQQDLRGDEQFF.

This sequence joins TRBV6-6 and TRBJ1-1, with a possible D match to TRBD1 (5 bases). This CDR3 region has 15 residues. The V gene's germline CDR1 is MNHNY and CDR2 SVGAGI (reference sequence). Deletions cut 2 bases from V and 2 bases from J, with 12 bases between. CDR3 nucleotide sequence: TGTGCCAGCAGTTACCCCACAGGCAATAACACTGAAGCTTTCTTT. This gives the protein CASSYPTGNNTEAFF.

The chain carries TRBV6-1 and TRBJ1-2; D is unclear. Germline V CDR1 and CDR2: MNHNS, SASEGT. V was shortened by 6 bases and J by 8 bases, with 13 bases between the two germline ends. The CDR3 runs to 12 residues. The CDR3 loop is CASSGPSQGYTF. The CDR3 coding sequence is TGTGCCAGCAGCGGCCCTTCCCAGGGCTACACCTTC.